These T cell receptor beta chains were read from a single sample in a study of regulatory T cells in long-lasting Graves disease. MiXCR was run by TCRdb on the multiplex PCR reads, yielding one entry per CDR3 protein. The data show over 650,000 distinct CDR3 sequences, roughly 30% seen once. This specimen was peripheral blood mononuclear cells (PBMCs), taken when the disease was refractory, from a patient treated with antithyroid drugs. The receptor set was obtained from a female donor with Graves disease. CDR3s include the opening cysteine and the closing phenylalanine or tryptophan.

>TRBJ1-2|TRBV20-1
CSATDGGVYGYTF
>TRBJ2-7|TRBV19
CASSFGDTTYEQYF
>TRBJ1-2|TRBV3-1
CASSQSRTRGYTF
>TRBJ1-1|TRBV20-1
CSASEGATEAFF
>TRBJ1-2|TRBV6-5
CASSYLSGRANYGYTF
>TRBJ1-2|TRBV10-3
CAISQGFNYGYTF
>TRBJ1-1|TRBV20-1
CSARDPGKLLNTEAFF
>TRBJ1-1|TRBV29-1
CSAAPTLGTEAFF
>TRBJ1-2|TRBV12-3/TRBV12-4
CASSSVRGHGYTF
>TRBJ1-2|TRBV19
CASTGRHLNNYGYTF
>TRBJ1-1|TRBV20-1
CSAIRTPVTEAFF
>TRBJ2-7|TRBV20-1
CSARDGTSLTYEQYF
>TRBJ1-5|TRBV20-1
CSATERGGNQPQHF
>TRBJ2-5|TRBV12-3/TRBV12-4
CASSSIGLAGLQETQYF
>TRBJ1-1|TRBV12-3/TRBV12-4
CASSLRQTQAFF
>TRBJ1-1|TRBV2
CASSESDPGVGTEAFF
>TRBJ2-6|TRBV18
CASSPLGSGANVLTF
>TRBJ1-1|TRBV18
CASSPNRGMGTEAFF
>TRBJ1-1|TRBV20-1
CSALTGQNTEAFF
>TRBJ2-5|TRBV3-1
CASSQVAGQETQYF
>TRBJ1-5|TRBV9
CASSSGFGQPQHF
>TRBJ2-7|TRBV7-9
CASSLGMSYEQYF
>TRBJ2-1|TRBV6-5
CASSYFLLLAGGIYNEQFF
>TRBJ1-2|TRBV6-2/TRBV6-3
CASSYGQGRGYTF
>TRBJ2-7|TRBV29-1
CSVASRFTSEQYF
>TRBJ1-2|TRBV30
CAWSAVGEGDGYTF
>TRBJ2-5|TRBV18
CASSPHMNQETQYF
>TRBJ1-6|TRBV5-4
CASSTKVQGPEETLHF
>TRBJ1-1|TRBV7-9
CASSDRLNTEAFF
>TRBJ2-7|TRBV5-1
CASSLVSSGSREQYF
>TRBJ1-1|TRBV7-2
CASSLGGTVSKAFF
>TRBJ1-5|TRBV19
CASSIDMTASGQPQHF
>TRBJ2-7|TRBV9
CASSVQGVPGYEQYF
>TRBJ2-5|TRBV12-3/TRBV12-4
CASTRGGLGETQYF
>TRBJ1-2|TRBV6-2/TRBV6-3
CASSLTGEAGYTF
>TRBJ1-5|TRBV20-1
CSARAGGDYSNQPQHF
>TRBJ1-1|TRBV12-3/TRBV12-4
CASSQAEEDRLNTEAFF
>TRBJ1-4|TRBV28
CASSLGGRANEKLFF
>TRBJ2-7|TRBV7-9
CASRNTLSSYEQYF
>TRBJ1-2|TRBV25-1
CASSEQDYGYTF
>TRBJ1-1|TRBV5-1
CASSLDGVRGTEAFF
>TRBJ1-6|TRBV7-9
CASSTDRATPLHF
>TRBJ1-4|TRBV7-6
CASSPSPGLGEKLFF
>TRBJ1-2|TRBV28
CASSTTGPYGYTF
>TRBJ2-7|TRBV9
CASSARAGGSYEQYF
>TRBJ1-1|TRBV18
CASSDEGRTGNTEAFF
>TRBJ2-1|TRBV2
CASSLGAGEQFF
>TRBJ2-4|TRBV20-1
CSAIRDNAKNIQYF
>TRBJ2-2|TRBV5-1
CASSLIAGGPVDTGELFF
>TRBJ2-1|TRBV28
CASRLRSLTKPYNEQFF
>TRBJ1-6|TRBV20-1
CSARGQVYNSPLHF
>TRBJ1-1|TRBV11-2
CASRPALNTEAFF
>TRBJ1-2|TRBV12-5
CASGLQAGRLDGYTF
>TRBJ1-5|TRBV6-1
CASSAAGTNQPQHF
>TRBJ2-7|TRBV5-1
CASSLAPSGKTGLKWYEQYF
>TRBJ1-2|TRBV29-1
CSVGAGQGTYYGYTF
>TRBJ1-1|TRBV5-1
CASSPGQGFAEAFF